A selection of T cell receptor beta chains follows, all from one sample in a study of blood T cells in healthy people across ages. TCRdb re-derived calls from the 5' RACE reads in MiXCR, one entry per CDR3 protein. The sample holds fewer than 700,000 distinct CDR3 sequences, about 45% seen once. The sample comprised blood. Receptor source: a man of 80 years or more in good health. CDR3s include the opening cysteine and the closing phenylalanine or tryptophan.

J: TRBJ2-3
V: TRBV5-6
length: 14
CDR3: CASSVWPGTDTQYF

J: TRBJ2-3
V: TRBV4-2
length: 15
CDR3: CASSPESRPTDTQYF

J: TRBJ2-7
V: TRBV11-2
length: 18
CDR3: CASSLVFGTGQVPYEQYF

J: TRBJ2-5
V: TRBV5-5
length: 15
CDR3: CASSLVVAGKETQYF

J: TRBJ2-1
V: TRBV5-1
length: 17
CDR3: CASSLVAGGPGYNEQFF

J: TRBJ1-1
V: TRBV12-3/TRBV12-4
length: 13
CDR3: CASRRGGATEAFF

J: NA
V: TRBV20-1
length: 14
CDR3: CSASGTGGRETQYF

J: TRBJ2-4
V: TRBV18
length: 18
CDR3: CASSPRGLAGGAKNIQYF

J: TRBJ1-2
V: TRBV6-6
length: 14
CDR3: CASSLTAGKGGYTF

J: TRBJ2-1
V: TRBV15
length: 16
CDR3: CATSRDPGTSDNEQFF

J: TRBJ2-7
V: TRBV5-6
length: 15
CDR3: CASSLIAGASYEQYF

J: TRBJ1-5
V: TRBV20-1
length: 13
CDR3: CSADQGPGQPQHF

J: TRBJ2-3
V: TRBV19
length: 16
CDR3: CASSRGVGTGTDTQYF

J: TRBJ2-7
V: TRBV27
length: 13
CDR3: CASRAWTSGEQYF

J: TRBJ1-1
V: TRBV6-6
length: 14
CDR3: CASSYSGRNAEAFF

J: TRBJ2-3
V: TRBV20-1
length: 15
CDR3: CSALFGQGSTDTQYF

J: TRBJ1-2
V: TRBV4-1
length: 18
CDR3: CASSQVLARQNKADGYTF

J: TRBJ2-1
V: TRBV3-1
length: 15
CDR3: CASSQSGRAGNEQFF

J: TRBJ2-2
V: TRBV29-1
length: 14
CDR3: CSVDVRGGTGELFF

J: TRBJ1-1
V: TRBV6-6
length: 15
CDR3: CARRTRRQGNTEAFF

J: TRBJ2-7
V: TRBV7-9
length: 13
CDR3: CASSGATNNEQYF

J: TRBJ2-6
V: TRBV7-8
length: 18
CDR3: CASSLGPGGKAGANVLTF

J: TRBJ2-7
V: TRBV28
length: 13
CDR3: CASSSVAYYEQYF

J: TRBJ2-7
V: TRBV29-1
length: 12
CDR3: CTSPGPTYEQYF

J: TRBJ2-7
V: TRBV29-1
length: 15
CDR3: CSVSAGTGGNYEQYF

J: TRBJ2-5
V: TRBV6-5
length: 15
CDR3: CATMTKGGYQETQYF

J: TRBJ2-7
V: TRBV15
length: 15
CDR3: CATSRKGQGSYEQYF

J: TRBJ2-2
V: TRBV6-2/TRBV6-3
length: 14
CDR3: CASSYGGTTGELFF

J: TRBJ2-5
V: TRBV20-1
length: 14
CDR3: CSANLQGSPETQYF

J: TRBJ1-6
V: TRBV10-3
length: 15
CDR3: CAISDSGTGNSPLHF

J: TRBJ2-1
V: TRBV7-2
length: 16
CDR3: CASSLEGTRAPREQFF

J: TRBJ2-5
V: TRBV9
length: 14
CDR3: CASSTQTDQETQYF

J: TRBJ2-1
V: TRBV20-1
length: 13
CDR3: CSARDYSRNEQFF

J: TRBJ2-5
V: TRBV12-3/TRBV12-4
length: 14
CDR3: CASMARQGRKTQYF

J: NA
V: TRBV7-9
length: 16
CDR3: CASSLFPGQGMYEQYF

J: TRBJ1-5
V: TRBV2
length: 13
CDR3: CASSMGGNQPQHF